The T cell receptor (beta chain) under discussion was sequenced for a study of blood T cell repertoires in COVID-19. Study at large: Acute and convalescent COVID-19 samples came from the United States, Italy and Spain. Sample material is recorded as cDNA or gDNA derived from T cells, B-cell-depleted T cells, or PBMCs.

The V and J ends lost 5 bases and 7 bases respectively, with 3 bases between them. The CDR3 sequence is 11 residues long. Germline V gene data show CDR1 as SEHNR and CDR2 as FQNEAQ (reference sequence). Per the study methods: It was from reference gene primer amplification that nucleated cell counts were estimated. The protocol was immunoSEQ multiplex PCR, while the TCRdb copy is restricted to in-frame clones and leaves out a portion. V and J calls and clone size are given by that table; D and trimming were obtained from the DNA. The sample includes some 250,000 clones, around 87% of them seen just once. One Seattle source followed patients from active infection through their disease course.

Sequencing was carried out using peripheral blood. V and J are TRBV7-9 and TRBJ1-6; no firm D call. This TCR was recovered from an older woman with COVID-19, enrolled during active disease. CDR3 nucleotide sequence: TGTGCCAGCAGCCGGAATTCACCCCTCCACTTT. This sequence encodes CASSRNSPLHF.